These T cell receptor beta chains were read from a single sample in a study of T cells in Graves' hyperthyroidism and ophthalmopathy. TCRdb itself ran the multiplex PCR reads through MiXCR, one entry per CDR3 protein. The sample has approximately 590,000 distinct CDR3 sequences, around 14% seen once. The sequencing sample was made of blood. These receptors all come from a woman aged 25 to 39 with Graves' hyperthyroidism. Each CDR3 is given with its conserved first and last residue. A D gene is named only where the DNA matches it firmly. Clone size is given for some rows only: seen once, a few or many times, or a class if the clone is expanded.

j_call: TRBJ1-1
clone_size: NA
d_call: TRBD1
v_call: TRBV10-3
cdr3_aa: CAISHGTGPLGAEAFF
cdr3_nt: TGTGCCATCAGTCATGGGACAGGGCCCCTTGGCGCTGAAGCTTTCTTT

j_call: TRBJ2-7
clone_size: many
d_call: NA
v_call: TRBV20-1
cdr3_aa: CSARDPAVSPYEQYF
cdr3_nt: TGCAGTGCTAGAGATCCGGCGGTGTCGCCCTACGAGCAGTACTTC

j_call: TRBJ1-1
clone_size: few
d_call: TRBD1
v_call: TRBV2
cdr3_aa: CASPLLEDRGLNTEAFF
cdr3_nt: TGTGCCAGCCCTCTTCTCGAGGACAGGGGGTTAAACACTGAAGCTTTCTTT

j_call: TRBJ2-1
clone_size: many
d_call: TRBD2
v_call: TRBV2
cdr3_aa: CASSVSGSHSEQFF
cdr3_nt: TGTGCCAGCAGCGTTAGCGGGAGTCACAGTGAGCAGTTCTTC

j_call: TRBJ2-1
clone_size: few
d_call: TRBD2
v_call: TRBV19
cdr3_aa: CASSNPGTGGGEQFF
cdr3_nt: TGTGCCAGTAGTAACCCCGGGACCGGCGGGGGGGAGCAGTTCTTC

j_call: TRBJ1-5
clone_size: many
d_call: TRBD1
v_call: TRBV6-1
cdr3_aa: CASSRTGGQPQHF
cdr3_nt: TGTGCCAGCAGTCGGACAGGGGGTCAGCCCCAGCATTTT

j_call: TRBJ2-7
clone_size: many
d_call: NA
v_call: TRBV2
cdr3_aa: CASKAGTGTYEQYF
cdr3_nt: TGTGCCAGCAAGGCGGGGACGGGAACCTACGAGCAGTACTTC

j_call: TRBJ2-7
clone_size: many
d_call: TRBD1
v_call: TRBV28
cdr3_aa: CASWGQGALGSYEQYF
cdr3_nt: TGTGCCAGCTGGGGACAGGGGGCATTGGGGTCCTACGAGCAGTACTTC

j_call: TRBJ2-1
clone_size: many
d_call: NA
v_call: TRBV28
cdr3_aa: CASSSLRGNEQFF
cdr3_nt: TGTGCCAGCAGTTCATTAAGGGGGAATGAGCAGTTCTTC

j_call: TRBJ1-6
clone_size: NA
d_call: NA
v_call: TRBV5-6
cdr3_aa: CASSLVSGNSPLHF
cdr3_nt: TGTGCCAGCAGCTTGGTATCTGGCAATTCACCCCTCCACTTT

j_call: TRBJ1-6
clone_size: NA
d_call: NA
v_call: TRBV5-6
cdr3_aa: CASSSFWAQPYNSPLHF
cdr3_nt: TGTGCCAGCAGCTCCTTCTGGGCTCAGCCCTATAATTCACCCCTCCACTTT

j_call: TRBJ2-7
clone_size: many
d_call: TRBD2
v_call: TRBV30
cdr3_aa: CAWSAAGGSSYEQYF
cdr3_nt: TGTGCCTGGAGTGCAGCGGGAGGGAGCTCCTACGAGCAGTACTTC

j_call: TRBJ2-1
clone_size: NA
d_call: NA
v_call: TRBV11-2
cdr3_aa: CASSIRDDFNEQFF
cdr3_nt: TGTGCCAGTAGTATCCGTGACGACTTCAATGAGCAGTTCTTC

j_call: TRBJ1-2
clone_size: many
d_call: NA
v_call: TRBV30
cdr3_aa: CAWTRDTANYGYTF
cdr3_nt: TGTGCCTGGACCCGGGACACCGCTAACTATGGCTACACCTTC